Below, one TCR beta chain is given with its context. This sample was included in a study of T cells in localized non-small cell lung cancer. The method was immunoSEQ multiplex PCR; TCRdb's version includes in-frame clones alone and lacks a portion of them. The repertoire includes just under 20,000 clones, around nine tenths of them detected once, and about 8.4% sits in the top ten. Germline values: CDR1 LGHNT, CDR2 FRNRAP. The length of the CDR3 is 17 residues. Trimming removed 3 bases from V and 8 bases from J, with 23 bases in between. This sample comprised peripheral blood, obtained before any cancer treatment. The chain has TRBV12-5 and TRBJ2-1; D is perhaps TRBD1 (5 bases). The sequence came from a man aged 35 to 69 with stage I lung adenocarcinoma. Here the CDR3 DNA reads TGTGCTAGTGGTTTCCCACCTGGCAGGGCTATCTTCCATGAGCAGTTCTTC. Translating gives CASGFPPGRAIFHEQFF.